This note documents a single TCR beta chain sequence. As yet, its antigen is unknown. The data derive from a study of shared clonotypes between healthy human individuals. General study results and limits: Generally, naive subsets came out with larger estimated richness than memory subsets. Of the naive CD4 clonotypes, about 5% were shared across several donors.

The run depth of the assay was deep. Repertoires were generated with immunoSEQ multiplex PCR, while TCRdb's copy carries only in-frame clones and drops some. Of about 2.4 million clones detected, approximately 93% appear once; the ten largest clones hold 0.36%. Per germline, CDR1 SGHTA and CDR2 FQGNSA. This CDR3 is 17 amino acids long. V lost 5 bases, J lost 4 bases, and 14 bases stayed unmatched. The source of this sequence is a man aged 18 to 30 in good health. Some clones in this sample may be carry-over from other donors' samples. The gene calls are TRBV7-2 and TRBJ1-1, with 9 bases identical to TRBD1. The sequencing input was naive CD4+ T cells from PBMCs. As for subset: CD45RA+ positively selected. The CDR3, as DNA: TGTGCCAGCAGCCCCGTCCCCGGGACAGGGTTCGGCACTGAAGCTTTCTTT. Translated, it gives CASSPVPGTGFGTEAFF.